Described below is a single T cell receptor (beta chain) sequence and its context. Its antigen is currently unknown. This sample was taken from a study of T cell repertoires in cytomegalovirus infection. Study information: Public TCR beta signatures provided an indication of both CMV infection and a matching HLA type.

One entry per CDR3 protein, called by TCRdb with MiXCR from the reads. The sample holds around 190,000 distinct CDR3 sequences, around 15% seen once. With 6 bases removed from V and 5 bases from J, the gap between germline ends came to 23 bases. Germline V gives CDR1 DFQATT, CDR2 SNEGSKA (reference sequence). The CDR3 extends over 16 amino acids. Study-level points and caveats: Individuals carrying CMV plus the relevant HLA were identified by cumulative frequency of public TCR beta families.

Sequenced material: PBMCs. This TCR was recovered from a human donor in good health (CMV status not recorded). Some clones in this sample may be carry-over from other donors' samples. The V gene is TRBV20-1, the J gene TRBJ1-3; TRBD1 might be the D (5 bases). CDR3 protein: CSAILPGGTQRNTIYF. In DNA, the CDR3 is TGCAGTGCCATTCTCCCGGGGGGGACCCAGAGAAACACCATATATTTT.